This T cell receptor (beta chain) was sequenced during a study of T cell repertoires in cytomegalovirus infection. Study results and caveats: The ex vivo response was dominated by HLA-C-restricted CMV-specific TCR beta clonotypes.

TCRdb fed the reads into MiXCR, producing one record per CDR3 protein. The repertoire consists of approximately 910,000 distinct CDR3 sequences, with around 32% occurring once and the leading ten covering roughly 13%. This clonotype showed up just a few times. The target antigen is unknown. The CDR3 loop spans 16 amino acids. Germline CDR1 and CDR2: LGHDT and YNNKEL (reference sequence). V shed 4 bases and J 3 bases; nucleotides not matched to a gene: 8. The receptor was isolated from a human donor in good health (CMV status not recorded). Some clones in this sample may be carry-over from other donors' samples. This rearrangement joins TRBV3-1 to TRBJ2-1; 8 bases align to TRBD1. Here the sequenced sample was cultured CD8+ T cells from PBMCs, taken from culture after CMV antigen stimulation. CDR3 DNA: TGTGCCAGCAGCCCTATTCAGGGGGCGGTCTACAATGAGCAGTTCTTC. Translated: CASSPIQGAVYNEQFF.